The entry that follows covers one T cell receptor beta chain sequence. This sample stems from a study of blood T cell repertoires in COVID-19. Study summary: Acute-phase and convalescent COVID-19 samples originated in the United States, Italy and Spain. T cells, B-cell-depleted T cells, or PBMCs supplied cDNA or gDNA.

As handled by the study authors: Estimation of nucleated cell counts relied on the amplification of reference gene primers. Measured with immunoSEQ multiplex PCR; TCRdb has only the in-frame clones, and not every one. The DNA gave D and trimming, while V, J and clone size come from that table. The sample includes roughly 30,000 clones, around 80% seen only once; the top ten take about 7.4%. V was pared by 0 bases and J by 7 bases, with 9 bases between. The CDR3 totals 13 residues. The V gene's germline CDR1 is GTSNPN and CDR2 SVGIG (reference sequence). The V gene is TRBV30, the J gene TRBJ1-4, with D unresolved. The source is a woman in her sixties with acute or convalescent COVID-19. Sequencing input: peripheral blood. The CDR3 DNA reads TGTGCCTGGAGTGTGCGCCGTCGTGAAAAACTGTTTTTT. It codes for CAWSVRRREKLFF.